This is a list of T cell receptor beta chains from one sample in a study of shared clonotypes between healthy human individuals. Profiled with immunoSEQ multiplex PCR; TCRdb holds only in-frame clones, not every one. This sample has roughly 1.5 million clones, with approximately 98% found just once. The material sequenced was naive CD4+ T cells sorted from blood. The receptors shown here come from a man aged 25-45 years in good health. Both conserved end residues are part of each CDR3. The D gene is left open where the match is weak. The size field is filled for only some rows; it gives once, few, many or a size class.

length: 11; D: NA; J: TRBJ1-1; V: TRBV10-3; size: once; CDR3: CATIGTSEAFF; DNA: TGTGCCACGATAGGGACCTCTGAAGCTTTCTTT
length: 13; D: TRBD1; J: TRBJ2-7; V: TRBV5-4; size: once; CDR3: CASSGGTGHEQYF; DNA: TGTGCCAGCAGCGGAGGGACAGGACACGAGCAGTACTTC
length: 12; D: NA; J: TRBJ1-4; V: TRBV10-3; size: NA; CDR3: CAIRGSNEKLFF; DNA: TGTGCCATCCGGGGTTCCAATGAAAAACTGTTTTTT
length: 15; D: TRBD2; J: TRBJ2-1; V: TRBV5-4; size: NA; CDR3: CASSPRLADYNEQFF; DNA: TGTGCCAGCAGCCCTCGACTAGCGGACTACAATGAGCAGTTCTTC
length: 15; D: TRBD2; J: TRBJ2-1; V: TRBV7-2; size: NA; CDR3: CASSPRTSPHNEQFF; DNA: TGTGCCAGCAGCCCCCGGACTAGCCCCCACAATGAGCAGTTCTTC
length: 15; D: TRBD2; J: TRBJ2-7; V: TRBV19; size: NA; CDR3: CASSITSGSSYEQYF; DNA: TGTGCCAGTAGTATCACTAGCGGGAGCTCCTACGAGCAGTACTTC
length: 15; D: NA; J: TRBJ2-3; V: TRBV18; size: NA; CDR3: CASSPAGASTDTQYF; DNA: TGTGCCAGCTCACCGGCAGGGGCTAGCACAGATACGCAGTATTTT
length: 14; D: NA; J: TRBJ2-1; V: TRBV5-4; size: once; CDR3: CASTPGTGDNEQFF; DNA: TGTGCCTCAACCCCCGGGACTGGGGACAATGAGCAGTTCTTC
length: 16; D: NA; J: TRBJ2-1; V: TRBV15; size: NA; CDR3: CATSRDINAQGMEQFF; DNA: TGTGCCACCAGCAGAGATATAAACGCCCAAGGGATGGAGCAGTTCTTC
length: 17; D: TRBD1; J: TRBJ1-2; V: TRBV18; size: NA; CDR3: CASSQRILRDRVDGYTF; DNA: TGTGCCAGCTCGCAACGTATTCTACGGGACAGGGTGGATGGCTACACCTTC